This section outlines one T cell receptor (beta chain) sequence together with its context. What it binds is unknown. The CDR3 consists of 14 residues. Germline CDR1 SGHRS, CDR2 YFSETQ. J was trimmed by 4 bases and V by 2 bases; bases with no gene match: 3. This sample is part of a study of regulatory T cells in long-lasting Graves disease. Both iRepertoire HTBI primers and Arm-PCR of CDR3 regions were used to build the TCR beta libraries. Via MiXCR, TCRdb re-called the multiplex PCR reads, giving one row per CDR3 protein. The table has approximately 440,000 distinct CDR3 sequences, around 24% seen once. Stated time point: persistent/refractory GD, antithyroid drugs over 5 years with positive TRAb. Making the TCR library involved RNA that had been extracted from PBMCs. Broader study findings: Accuracy was perhaps lowered by the small sample size.

The chain recombines TRBV5-1 with TRBJ1-1; TRBD1 matches at 9 bases. This clonotype was obtained from a female donor with Graves disease. Sequencing was performed on peripheral blood mononuclear cells (PBMCs), taken when the disease was refractory, from a patient treated with antithyroid drugs. CDR3 residues: CASSFQTGGTEAFF. Here the CDR3 DNA reads TGCGCCAGCAGCTTCCAGACAGGGGGCACTGAAGCTTTCTTT.